This TCR beta chain comes out of a study of T cell responses to AZD1222 COVID-19 vaccine. Study-wide results and limits: Most donors were white British and more were female, and clonal diversity was possibly underestimated. A reported finding is that nearly half of spike-specific TCRs target unmutated variant regions.

Details on this clone: Antigen: not known.

Second-dose recipients at about 4 or about 12 weeks were treated as one pooled group. Here immunoSEQ multiplex PCR was the method, and the copy in TCRdb shows in-frame clones only, minus some. The sample has around 100,000 clones, roughly 86% seen once. This material consisted of peripheral blood, taken 28 days after the second AZD1222 dose. The sequence derives from an adult who received the AZD1222 COVID-19 vaccine.

DNA for the CDR3: TGCGCCAGCAGCCAAGATGGGCAGCGGAATGAAAAACTGTTTTTT. It is translated as CASSQDGQRNEKLFF. This chain joins TRBV4-1 and TRBJ1-4; the D is unclear. The V gene's germline CDR1 is MGHRA and CDR2 YSYEKL. The CDR3 sequence is 15 residues long. Trimming removed 0 bases at V and 5 bases at J, with 10 bases between.